What follows is one T cell receptor (beta chain) and its context. Antigen unknown. Trimming left V 4 bases short and J 2 bases short, with 15 bases between. This CDR3 has 15 residues. The V gene's germline CDR1 is LNHDA and CDR2 SQIVND (reference sequence). This sample is part of a study of metastatic and nonmetastatic thyroid tumors. Whole-study results and caveats: Malignant thyroid tumors reportedly had TCR beta diversity that was significantly higher than in benign nodules, in blood and tumor.

Patients were all untreated before their thyroid surgery. TCRdb re-called the PCR reads via MiXCR. The top ten clones hold more than 15% of a sample with around 50,000 clones, roughly 30% of them seen once. The sequenced sample was blood. The chain combines TRBV19 with TRBJ2-7, with D uncertain. The receptor's source is a female donor with papillary thyroid cancer or a benign thyroid nodule (not recorded which). Some clones in this sample may be carry-over from other donors' samples. The DNA of the CDR3 is TGTGCCAGTAGTACCTCCGTACAGATCACCTACGAGCAGTACTTC. Amino acid sequence: CASSTSVQITYEQYF.